Described below is a single TCR beta chain sequence and its context. A much larger clone lies a single base off, so this may be a read error. The CDR3 does not end in the conserved phenylalanine or tryptophan, so this is likely a read error. The sample belongs to a study of breast tumors, draining lymph nodes, adjacent tissues. The V end was cut by 2 bases, the J end by 3 bases, with 11 bases between. Germline CDR1 LNHNV, CDR2 YYDKDF (reference sequence). The CDR3 covers 15 residues. TCRdb reprocessed the multiplex PCR reads via MiXCR and lists one record per CDR3 protein. The table has roughly 80,000 distinct CDR3 sequences, under 25% seen once; the top ten hold roughly 2.4%. Axillary draining lymph nodes of breast cancer patients supplied the node samples.

The V and J genes are TRBV15 and TRBJ2-4; unclear D gene. The specimen sequenced was axillary lymph node tissue. The sequence came from a female donor with breast cancer. Some clones in this sample may be carry-over from other donors' samples. The CDR3 sequence: CATSRSQSYKNIQYS. The CDR3 DNA reads TGTGCCACCAGCAGATCCCAAAGTTACAAAAACATTCAGTACTCC.